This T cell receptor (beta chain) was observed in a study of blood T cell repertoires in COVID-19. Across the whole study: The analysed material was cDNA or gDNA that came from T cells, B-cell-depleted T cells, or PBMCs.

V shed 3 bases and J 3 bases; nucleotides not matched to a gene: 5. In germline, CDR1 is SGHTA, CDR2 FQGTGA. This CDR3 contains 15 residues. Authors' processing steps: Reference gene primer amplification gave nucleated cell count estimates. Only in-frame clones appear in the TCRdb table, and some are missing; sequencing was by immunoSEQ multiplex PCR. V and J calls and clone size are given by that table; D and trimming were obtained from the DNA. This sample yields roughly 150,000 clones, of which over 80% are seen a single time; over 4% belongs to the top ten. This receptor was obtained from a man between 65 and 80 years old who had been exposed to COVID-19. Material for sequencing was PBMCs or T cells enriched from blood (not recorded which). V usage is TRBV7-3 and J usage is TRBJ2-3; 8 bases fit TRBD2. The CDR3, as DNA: TGTGCCAGCAGCTTTACGGGGGGGCAGACAGATACGCAGTATTTT. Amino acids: CASSFTGGQTDTQYF.